This T cell receptor beta chain comes out of a study of blood T cells in healthy people across ages (dated by TCRdb to between 2015 and 2017). Study-level background: In model experiments, roughly one uniquely barcoded TCR beta cDNA molecule per two T cells was captured by template switching. The donors were split into four age groups: young (average around 15 years), middle-aged (over 35), aged (about 56) and long-lived (approximately 89). The study measured age-related changes in TCR beta repertoire diversity using deep sequencing normalized with unique cDNA molecular identifiers. Using the same blood draw, the study looked at two additional independent replicas of 1 million unique cDNA reads for two donors, one aged 18 to 30 and the other aged 80 or older. To avoid experimental bias, donors of different ages were distributed randomly across sequencing lanes. Overall study outcomes, separate from this receptor: Estimates of total diversity based on one million sequenced T cells were considered lower bounds and underestimates. The percentage of naive T cells measured by flow cytometry correlated strongly with observed TCR beta diversity. Because donor CMV infection status was unknown, age-related changes in expanded clonotypes were potentially confounded. Observed TCR beta diversity per million T cells fell roughly linearly with age, and a significant reduction was already apparent by age roughly 40. Compared with the aged group, the long-lived group had more naive CD4+ T cells, fewer expanded clones and increased TCR diversity, a pattern suggesting age selection. Because profiling used bulk unsorted PBMCs, naive and antigen-experienced compartments could not be compared conclusively.

Receptor amplification or capture employed 5' RACE. Sequenced using an Illumina HiSeq 2500. The second PCR ran for roughly 7 to 12 cycles and used a J-beta primer mix along with a sample-barcoded 5' primer. Each TCR beta cDNA molecule received a unique molecular identifier from a template-switch 5' adaptor carrying 12 random nucleotides. Each sample yielded at least 3 million CDR3-containing paired-end reads. First-strand cDNA synthesis was performed from all RNA using the Mint cDNA synthesis kit, with priming by a TRBC-specific oligonucleotide. Following uracil-DNA glycosylase treatment, all cDNA underwent a first 18-cycle PCR with the universal primers M1SS and BC2_uni_R. Per the source publication's procedure: For normalization, 1 million high-quality reads, each with a distinct molecular identifier, were randomly selected from each sample. Instead of being binned into consensus sequences, reads that shared molecular identifiers were thrown out. CDR3 identification, clonotype clustering and error correction used MiTCR with a Q25 quality threshold and the strictest error-elimination algorithm. A nonparametric unseen species model using Euler transformation provided a lower-bound estimate of total TCR beta diversity. TCRdb passed the public sequencing reads through fastp at Q25 and MiXCR, retaining productive beta sequences. All rows with the same CDR3 protein become a single entry with the most common DNA and genes. TCRdb's processing, not the authors', yielded these V and J calls. The table for this sample lists around 500,000 distinct CDR3 sequences; roughly 48% of them were counted only once. Roughly 24% of the sample belongs to the ten largest clones.

The table lists this clonotype with a few counts. Its antigen is currently not known. The sample holds no much larger clone one base away, and base qualities are not on file. Donors were about 36 systemically healthy Caucasian individuals from Russia aged 6 to 90 years. Each donor gave about 11 milliliters of peripheral blood, drawn into EDTA-treated Vacutainer tubes. Ficoll-Paque density-gradient centrifugation was used to isolate PBMCs, with at least 6.5 million per sample. Trizol reagent was used to extract total RNA from the PBMCs, yielding at least 6 micrograms per sample. For every donor, an aliquot of PBMCs went through flow cytometry to measure the percentages of naive CD45RAhigh/CD27high T cells. This sequence was found in a man at least 80 years old in good health. Specimen: blood.

The nucleotide sequence is TGCAGCGTCGAGGTGGCAGGGACAGATACGCAGTATTTT. This is translated as CSVEVAGTDTQYF. Here the chain combines TRBV29-1 and TRBJ2-3; TRBD1 is a possible D gene, resting on 5 matching bases. V and J are truncated by 6 bases and 3 bases respectively, leaving an intervening sequence of 13 bases. The CDR3, cysteine through phenylalanine, is 13 amino acids long. The retained sequence is limited to the CDR3, 39 bases, with the frame set at the first base. From the germline V gene, CDR1 is SQVTM and CDR2 is ANQGSEA.